This is a list of T cell receptor beta chains from one sample in a study of blood T cells in healthy people across ages. One entry per CDR3 protein, called by TCRdb with MiXCR from the 5' RACE reads. The table lists 1.5 million to 2 million distinct CDR3 sequences, about two fifths of them singletons, with about 23% in the top ten. The source material was blood. These receptors all stem from a human donor in good health. CDR3s include the opening cysteine and the closing phenylalanine or tryptophan. The order of the fields is V gene, J gene, D gene, clone size, CDR3 DNA, CDR3 protein. D genes are given only for firm matches. Clone sizes are given selectively: once, few, many, or a class where the clone is expanded.

TRBV6-2/TRBV6-3	TRBJ1-6	-	-	TGTGCCAGCAGACGGACGGGAAGGAGCTCCTATAATTCACCCCTCCACTTT	CASRRTGRSSYNSPLHF
TRBV20-1	TRBJ2-1	-	-	TGCAGTGCCGCCCGCTTGGGGGAGCAGTTCTTC	CSAARLGEQFF
TRBV10-3	TRBJ2-1	TRBD1	few	TGTGCCATCAGTGAACGGGACAGATACAATGAGCAGTTCTTC	CAISERDRYNEQFF
TRBV6-1	TRBJ1-2	TRBD1	few	TGTGCCAGCAGGGAGACAGGGGACTATGGCTACACCTTC	CASRETGDYGYTF
TRBV24-1	TRBJ2-1	-	-	TGTGCCACCAGCGCCTCCGGGAACCGCGCCTACAATGAGCAGTTCTTC	CATSASGNRAYNEQFF
TRBV27	TRBJ2-1	TRBD2	few	TGTGCCAGCAGTTGGGACGGGGGGATGTACAATGAGCAGTTCTTC	CASSWDGGMYNEQFF
TRBV4-3	TRBJ2-1	-	few	TGCGCCAGCAGCAGAGAGAGGAGCTCCTACAATGAGCAGTTCTTC	CASSRERSSYNEQFF
TRBV9	TRBJ2-1	TRBD1	-	TGCGCCAGCAGCGACCGGGACAGGGCCCATGAGCAGTTCTTC	CASSDRDRAHEQFF
TRBV30	TRBJ2-1	-	few	TGTGCCTGGAGTGTAGGCAGCAATGAGCAGTTCTTC	CAWSVGSNEQFF
TRBV20-1	TRBJ2-3	TRBD2	-	TGCAGTGCTAACCAGCTAGCGGGGGGGCTTTTGGTAACGCAGTATTTT	CSANQLAGGLLVTQYF
TRBV12-3/TRBV12-4	TRBJ1-2	-	-	TGTGCCAGCAGAGGAGTCAGGGGCGCGGGGGGCTACACCTTC	CASRGVRGAGGYTF
TRBV6-2/TRBV6-3	TRBJ2-7	-	-	TGTGCCAGCAGCCCAAGCTCCTACAATGAGCAGTACTTC	CASSPSSYNEQYF
TRBV10-3	TRBJ2-7	-	-	TGTGCCACGCAAGGGCGCACCTCCTACGAGCAGTACTTC	CATQGRTSYEQYF
TRBV29-1	TRBJ1-2	-	few	TGCAGCGTTGATTTAGACGGCTACACCTTC	CSVDLDGYTF
TRBV6-6	TRBJ1-5	-	-	TGTGCCAGCAGTTACCCTGGATCAATCAATCAGCCCCAGCATTTT	CASSYPGSINQPQHF
TRBV6-6	TRBJ1-5	-	-	TGTGCCAGCAGTTACTCCTACTATAGCAATCAGCCCCAGCATTTT	CASSYSYYSNQPQHF
TRBV24-1	TRBJ1-1	-	-	TGTGCCACCAGTGCGACCGTTGGCACTGAAGCTTTCTTT	CATSATVGTEAFF
TRBV18	TRBJ2-7	-	-	TGTGCCAGCTCCCTGTCGGGTCTAGAGAACGAGCAGTACTTC	CASSLSGLENEQYF
TRBV12-3/TRBV12-4	TRBJ1-1	TRBD1	-	TGTGCCAGCATCTCCGGGACAGGGCTTGAAGCTTTCTTT	CASISGTGLEAFF
TRBV5-1	TRBJ1-1	-	few	TGCGCCAGCAGCTTGGATTGGAGGCGGGGTAAAGCTTTCTTT	CASSLDWRRGKAFF
TRBV7-7	TRBJ2-7	TRBD1	-	TGTGCCGACGACAGGGTATCCTACGAGCAGTACTTC	CADDRVSYEQYF
TRBV6-2/TRBV6-3	TRBJ2-5	-	once	TGTGCCAGCATCCCCCGAGGGCAGCCCCCAGAGACCCAGTACTTC	CASIPRGQPPETQYF
TRBV7-9	TRBJ1-6	-	once	TGTGCCAGCAGCTTTCCCAACCGATCACCCCTCCACTTT	CASSFPNRSPLHF
TRBV7-2	TRBJ2-1	-	few	TGTGCCAGCAGCCTCCGAGGTATTGGAAATGAACAGTTCTTC	CASSLRGIGNEQFF
TRBV12-5	TRBJ2-7	-	-	TGTGCTAGTGGTTTGGTCAGGGGCGAGCAGTACTTC	CASGLVRGEQYF
TRBV7-6	TRBJ2-3	TRBD2	-	TGTGCCAGCAGCTTAGTACCCCGGGGACTAGCGGGGAGGAACACAGATACGCAGTATTTT	CASSLVPRGLAGRNTDTQYF
TRBV4-3	TRBJ2-3	TRBD2	few	TGCGCCAGCAGCCAAGACGGAGCGGGGCGTAGCACAGATACGCAGTATTTT	CASSQDGAGRSTDTQYF
TRBV5-1	TRBJ1-2	TRBD1	once	TGCGCCAGCAGCTGGGTACAGGGGCGATATGGCTACACCTTC	CASSWVQGRYGYTF
TRBV6-6	TRBJ2-7	TRBD2	-	TGTGCCAGCAGCCGCGGGACTAGCGGGGGGCCGACCTACGAGCAGTACTTC	CASSRGTSGGPTYEQYF